This passage covers 17 T cell receptor beta chains from one sample sequenced in a study of blood T cell repertoires in COVID-19. The repertoire was sequenced with immunoSEQ multiplex PCR; TCRdb's copy has only in-frame clones and lacks some. The data show about 230,000 clones, approximately 90% seen once. Material: peripheral blood. The receptors shown here come from a man between 45 and 60 years old with COVID-19, enrolled during active disease.

The chain links TRBV7-9 to TRBJ2-5; D call uncertain. V lost 3 bases and J 2 bases, leaving 13 bases between the germline ends. The CDR3 sequence is 15 residues long. The germline CDR1 and CDR2 sequences are SEHNR and FQNEAQ (reference sequence). CDR3 DNA sequence: TGTGCCAGCAGCTTCCCCATGACAACGCAAGAGACCCAGTACTTC. It specifies CASSFPMTTQETQYF.

The gene calls are TRBV7-2 and TRBJ1-2, with a tentative D call TRBD1 (6 bases). Trimming took off 3 bases at V and 4 bases at J, with 9 bases between the two ends. Germline values: CDR1 SGHTA, CDR2 FQGNSA. The CDR3 runs to 13 residues. The CDR3 sequence is CASSFQGPYGYTF. The CDR3 coding sequence is TGTGCCAGCAGCTTCCAGGGGCCCTATGGCTACACCTTC. Based on the CDR3 plus reference TRBV7-2 and TRBJ1-2, the full variable domain is GAGVSQSPSNKVTEKGKDVELRCDPISGHTALYWYRQSLGQGLEFLIYFQGNSAPDKSGLPSDRFSAERTGGSVSTLTIQRTQQEDSAVYLCASSFQGPYGYTFGSGTRLTVV.

Note on this clone: Additional DNA sequences in this sample encode the identical CDR3. J is TRBJ1-2 and V is TRBV11-2; tentative D call: TRBD1 (6 bases). CDR3 length: 13 residues. V was pared by 4 bases and J by 2 bases, with 8 bases between. Looked up from germline, CDR1 is SGHAT and CDR2 is FQNNGV. CDR3 DNA: TGTGCCAGCAGCTCAGACAGGAACTATGGCTACACCTTC. Amino acid sequence: CASSSDRNYGYTF.

V and J are TRBV18 and TRBJ2-1; possible D gene TRBD1, 6 bases. Looked up from germline, CDR1 is KGHSH and CDR2 is LQKENI. This CDR3 is 16 amino acids long. Trimming cost V 2 bases and J 5 bases, with 16 bases left between them. The CDR3 here is CASSPRGIASDNEQFF. The CDR3 DNA reads TGTGCCAGCTCACCAAGGGGGATAGCGAGTGACAATGAGCAGTTCTTC.

V gene TRBV28 combines with J gene TRBJ2-2, with 8 bases lining up with TRBD1. The germline gives CDR1 MDHEN, CDR2 SYDVKM. The ends lost 7 bases at V and 6 bases at J; junction bases unmatched: 7. The CDR3 has 14 residues. The CDR3 reads CASTDRAQSGELFF. In DNA, the CDR3 is TGTGCCAGCACGGACAGGGCCCAATCCGGGGAGCTGTTTTTT.

This sequence joins TRBV5-4 and TRBJ2-5; tentatively, D is TRBD1 (6 bases). The V gene lost 3 bases and the J gene lost 2 bases, with 14 bases spanning the gap. CDR1 is SGHNT and CDR2 is YYREEE in the germline V gene (reference sequence). The CDR3 sequence is 15 residues long. The CDR3 DNA reads TGTGCCAGCAGCTCAAGTACAAGGGGGCAAGAGACCCAGTACTTC. Encoded protein: CASSSSTRGQETQYF. Variable domain in full (rest from reference TRBV5-4 and TRBJ2-5): ETGVTQSPTHLIKTRGQQVTLRCSSQSGHNTVSWYQQALGQGPQFIFQYYREEENGRGNFPPRFSGLQFPNYSSELNVNALELDDSALYLCASSSSTRGQETQYFGPGTRLLVL.

The rearrangement uses TRBV19 and TRBJ1-1; D ambiguous. V was cut by 6 bases and J by 5 bases, with 16 bases left in between. CDR3 length: 14 amino acids. CDR1 is LNHDA and CDR2 is SQIVND in the germline V gene (reference sequence). As DNA, the CDR3 is TGTGCCAGTAGCCCCAGAGCGGCGGGGACTGAAGCTTTCTTT. As protein: CASSPRAAGTEAFF.

V gene TRBV27 combines with J gene TRBJ1-5; 7 positions match TRBD1. Germline CDR1 MNHEY, CDR2 SMNVEV (reference sequence). V lost 8 bases and J lost 0; bases outside the gene matches: 7. The CDR3 contains 15 residues. The CDR3 DNA is TGTGCCAGCTCCCGGGACAGTCTTAGCAATCAGCCCCAGCATTTT. Translating gives CASSRDSLSNQPQHF.

This sequence joins TRBV5-6 and TRBJ1-6; possible D gene TRBD1, 5 bases. The germline V gene encodes CDR1 SGHDT and CDR2 YYEEEE. Trimming cost V 2 bases and J 4 bases, with 7 bases left between them. This CDR3 spans 14 amino acids. The CDR3 region is CASSLGDYNSPLHF. The CDR3 nucleotides are TGTGCCAGCAGCTTAGGGGATTATAATTCACCCCTCCACTTT. Supplemented by reference TRBV5-6 and TRBJ1-6, the full variable domain reads DAGVTQSPTHLIKTRGQQVTLRCSPKSGHDTVSWYQQALGQGPQFIFQYYEEEERQRGNFPDRFSGHQFPNYSSELNVNALLLGDSALYLCASSLGDYNSPLHFGNGTRLTVT.

The chain carries TRBV6-2 or TRBV6-3 and TRBJ2-7; D is possibly TRBD1 (6 bases). CDR3 length equals 16 residues. Trimming pared 2 bases from V and 2 bases from J, leaving 16 bases between. The germline V gene has CDR1 MNHEY and CDR2 SVGEGT. CDR3: CASSYPPGGFTYEQYF. CDR3 bases: TGTGCCAGCAGTTACCCTCCTGGGGGCTTTACCTACGAGCAGTACTTC.

The J gene is TRBJ2-5, the V gene TRBV27; the match to TRBD2 covers 10 bases. The CDR3 loop spans 18 amino acids. The V gene end was trimmed by 6 bases and the J gene end by 2 bases; junction bases not matched to a gene: 15. Germline V gene lookup returns CDR1 MNHEY and CDR2 SMNVEV (reference sequence). CDR3 region: CASRRAGGPGALQETQYF. In DNA, the CDR3 is TGTGCCAGCAGGCGAGCGGGAGGGCCCGGGGCCCTACAAGAGACCCAGTACTTC.

This rearrangement joins TRBV28 to TRBJ2-3, with D hard to call. The length of the CDR3 is 12 residues. Germline V lookup: CDR1 MDHEN, CDR2 SYDVKM. Trimming left V 8 bases short and J 6 bases short, with 12 bases between. For the CDR3, the DNA is TGTGCCAGCGAATCGACGCGGGATACGCAGTATTTT. This encodes CASESTRDTQYF.

Only a few counts were recorded for this clone. The gene calls are TRBV4-2 and TRBJ2-6, with D tentatively TRBD1 (5 bases). The length of the CDR3 is 16 residues. Looked up from germline, CDR1 is LGHNA and CDR2 is YNFKEQ. Trimming took 3 bases from V and 1 from J, leaving 10 bases between them. CDR3 bases: TGTGCCAGCAGCCAGCCCCAGGGATCTGGGGCCAACGTCCTGACTTTC. Translation: CASSQPQGSGANVLTF.

The chain carries TRBV25-1 and TRBJ2-7; TRBD1 aligns across 7 bases. The germline V gene encodes CDR1 MGHDK and CDR2 SYGVNS. V shed 2 bases, J shed 5 bases, and the junction held 9 bases outside the gene matches. The CDR3 is 15 amino acids. In nucleotides, the CDR3 is TGTGCCAGCAGTGAACCTGGGCAGGGGGATGACGAGCAGTACTTC. This encodes CASSEPGQGDDEQYF.

V usage is TRBV13 and J usage is TRBJ2-3; 8 nucleotides align to TRBD2. The CDR3 loop spans 18 amino acids. With V trimmed by 4 bases and J by 2 bases, 14 bases remained unmatched. Germline loops: CDR1 PRHDT, CDR2 FYEKMQ (reference sequence). CDR3: CASSSPSPTSGPTDTQYF. In DNA, the CDR3 is TGTGCCAGCAGCTCACCCAGTCCTACTAGCGGCCCCACAGATACGCAGTATTTT.

The gene calls are TRBV20-1 and TRBJ2-2; D is perhaps TRBD2 (5 bases). The CDR3 is 15 residues long. The V end lost 3 bases, the J end lost 4 bases, and 15 bases lay between the germline ends. From germline, CDR1 is DFQATT and CDR2 SNEGSKA (reference sequence). The CDR3 reads CSASSWESVTGELFF. The CDR3 bases are TGCAGTGCTAGTTCGTGGGAGAGTGTCACCGGGGAGCTGTTTTTT.

This clone has more than one count but fewer than ten. The gene calls are TRBV7-2 and TRBJ2-7; possible D gene TRBD2, 5 bases. The V end was cut by 1 base, the J end by 0 bases, with 10 bases between. CDR3 length: 15 residues. Germline lookup yields CDR1 SGHTA and CDR2 FQGNSA. CDR3 DNA sequence: TGTGCCAGCAGCTTAGGTGGGGAGAGCTCCTACGAGCAGTACTTC. This codes for CASSLGGESSYEQYF.